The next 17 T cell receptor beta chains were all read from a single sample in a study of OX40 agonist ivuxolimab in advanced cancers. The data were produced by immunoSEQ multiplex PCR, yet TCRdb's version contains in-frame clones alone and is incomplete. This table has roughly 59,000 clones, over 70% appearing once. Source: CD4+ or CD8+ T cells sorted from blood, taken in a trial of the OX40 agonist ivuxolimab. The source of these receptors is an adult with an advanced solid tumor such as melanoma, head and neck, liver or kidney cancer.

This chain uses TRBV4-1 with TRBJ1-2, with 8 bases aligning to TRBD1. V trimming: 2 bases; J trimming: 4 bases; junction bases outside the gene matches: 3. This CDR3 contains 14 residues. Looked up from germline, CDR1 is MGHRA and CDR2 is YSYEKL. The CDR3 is CASSQRTGGYGYTF. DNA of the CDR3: TGCGCCAGCAGCCAAAGAACAGGGGGCTATGGCTACACCTTC.

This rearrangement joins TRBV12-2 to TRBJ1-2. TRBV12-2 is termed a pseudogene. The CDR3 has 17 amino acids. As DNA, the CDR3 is TGTGCAAGTCGCTTAGCGACCCCGCGGCAGGCTAACTATGGCTACACCTTC. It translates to CASRLATPRQANYGYTF.

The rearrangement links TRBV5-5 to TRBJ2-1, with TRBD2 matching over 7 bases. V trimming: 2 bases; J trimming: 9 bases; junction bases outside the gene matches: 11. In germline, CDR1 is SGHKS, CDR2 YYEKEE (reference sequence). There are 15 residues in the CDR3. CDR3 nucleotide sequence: TGTGCCAGCAGCTTTTTCGCGGGAGATTGGGCTGAGCAGTTCTTC. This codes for CASSFFAGDWAEQFF.

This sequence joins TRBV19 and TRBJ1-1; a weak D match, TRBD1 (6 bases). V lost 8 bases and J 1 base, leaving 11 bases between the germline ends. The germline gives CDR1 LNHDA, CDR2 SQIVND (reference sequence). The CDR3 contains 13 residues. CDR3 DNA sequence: TGTGCCAGTCAGGACAGACAGAACACTGAAGCTTTCTTT. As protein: CASQDRQNTEAFF.

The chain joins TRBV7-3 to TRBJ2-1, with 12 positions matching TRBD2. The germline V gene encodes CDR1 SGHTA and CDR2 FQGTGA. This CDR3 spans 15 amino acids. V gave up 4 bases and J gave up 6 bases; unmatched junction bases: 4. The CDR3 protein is CASSSRLAGVNEQFF. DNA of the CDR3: TGTGCCAGCAGCTCCCGACTAGCGGGAGTCAATGAGCAGTTCTTC.

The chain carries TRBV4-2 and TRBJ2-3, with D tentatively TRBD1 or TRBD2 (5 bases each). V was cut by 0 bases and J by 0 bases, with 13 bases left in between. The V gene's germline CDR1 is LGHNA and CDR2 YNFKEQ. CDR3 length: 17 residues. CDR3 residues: CASSQDLRRDSTDTQYF. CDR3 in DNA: TGTGCCAGCAGCCAAGATCTAAGAAGGGACAGCACAGATACGCAGTATTTT.

CDR3 coding DNA: TGCGCCAGCAGCTTGACGTGGTATTCACCCCTCCACTTT. Amino acid sequence: CASSLTWYSPLHF. The chain combines TRBV5-1 with TRBJ1-6; D gene ambiguous. V was pared by 1 base and J by 8 bases, with 7 bases between. This CDR3 region has 13 residues. Germline V gives CDR1 SGHRS, CDR2 YFSETQ.

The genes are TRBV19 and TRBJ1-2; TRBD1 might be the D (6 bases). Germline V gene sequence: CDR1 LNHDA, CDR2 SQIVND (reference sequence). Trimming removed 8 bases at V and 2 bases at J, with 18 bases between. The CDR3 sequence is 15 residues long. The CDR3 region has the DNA TGTGCCAGTTCCCTAGACAGGTGGGAGAACTATGGCTACACCTTC. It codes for CASSLDRWENYGYTF.

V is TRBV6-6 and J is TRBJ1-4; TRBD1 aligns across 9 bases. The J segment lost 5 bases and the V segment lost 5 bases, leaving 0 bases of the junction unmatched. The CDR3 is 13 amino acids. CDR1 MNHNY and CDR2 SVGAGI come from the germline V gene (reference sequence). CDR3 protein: CASSDRGNEKLFF. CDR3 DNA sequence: TGTGCCAGCAGTGACAGGGGGAATGAAAAACTGTTTTTT.

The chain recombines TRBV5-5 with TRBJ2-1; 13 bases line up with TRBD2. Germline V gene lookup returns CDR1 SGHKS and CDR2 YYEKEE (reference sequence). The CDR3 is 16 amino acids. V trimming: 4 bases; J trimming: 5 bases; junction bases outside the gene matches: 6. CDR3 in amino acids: CASSTGLAGVDNEQFF. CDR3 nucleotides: TGTGCCAGCAGCACCGGACTAGCGGGAGTAGACAATGAGCAGTTCTTC. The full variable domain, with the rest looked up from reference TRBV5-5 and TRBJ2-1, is DAGVTQSPTHLIKTRGQQVTLRCSPISGHKSVSWYQQVLGQGPQFIFQYYEKEERGRGNFPDRFSARQFPNYSSELNVNALLLGDSALYLCASSTGLAGVDNEQFFGPGTRLTVL.

The CDR3 region has the DNA TGCAGCGTTGAAGGTTCAGCCCGCGAAAAACTGTTTTTT. Translated: CSVEGSAREKLFF. V usage is TRBV29-1 and J usage is TRBJ1-4; D unclear. Germline assignment: CDR1 SQVTM and CDR2 ANQGSEA. V was pared by 1 base and J by 8 bases, with 11 bases between. The CDR3 length is 13 residues.

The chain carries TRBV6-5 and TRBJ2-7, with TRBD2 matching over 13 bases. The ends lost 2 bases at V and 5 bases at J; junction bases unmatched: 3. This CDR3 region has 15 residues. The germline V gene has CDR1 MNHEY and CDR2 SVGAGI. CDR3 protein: CASSYGLAGVHEQYF. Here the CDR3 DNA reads TGTGCCAGCAGTTACGGACTAGCGGGAGTCCACGAGCAGTACTTC.

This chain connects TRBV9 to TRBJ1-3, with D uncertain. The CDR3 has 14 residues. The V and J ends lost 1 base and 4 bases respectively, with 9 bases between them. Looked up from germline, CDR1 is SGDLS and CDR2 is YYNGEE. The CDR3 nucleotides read TGTGCCAGCAGCGTACCCACTCTCGGAAACACCATATATTTT. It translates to CASSVPTLGNTIYF.

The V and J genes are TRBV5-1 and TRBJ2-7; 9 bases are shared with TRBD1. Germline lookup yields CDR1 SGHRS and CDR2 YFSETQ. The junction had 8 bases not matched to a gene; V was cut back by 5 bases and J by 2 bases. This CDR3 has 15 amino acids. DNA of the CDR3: TGCGCCAGCAGGAACCGGGACAGGGTCCCCTACGAGCAGTACTTC. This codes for CASRNRDRVPYEQYF.

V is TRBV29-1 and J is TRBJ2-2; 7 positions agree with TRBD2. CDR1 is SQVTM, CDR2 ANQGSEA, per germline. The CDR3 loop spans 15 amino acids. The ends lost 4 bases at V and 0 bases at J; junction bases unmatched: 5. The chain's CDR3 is CSVVPRGTNTGELFF. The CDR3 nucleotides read TGCAGCGTTGTTCCGCGGGGGACGAACACCGGGGAGCTGTTTTTT.

The CDR3 nucleotides are TGCGCCAGCAGCCCTAGACAGGGACACACTGAAGCTTTCTTT. The encoded protein is CASSPRQGHTEAFF. The chain couples TRBV4-1 to TRBJ1-1; the match to TRBD1 covers 7 bases. Looked up from germline, CDR1 is MGHRA and CDR2 is YSYEKL. The CDR3 loop spans 14 amino acids. V was pared by 4 bases and J by 3 bases, with 5 bases of the junction left unmatched.

The DNA of the CDR3 is TGTGCCAGCAGCTTGGGGGAGGAGGCGAACACCGGGGAGCTGTTTTTT. This encodes CASSLGEEANTGELFF. The chain has TRBV5-4 and TRBJ2-2; maybe TRBD2 (6 bases). The CDR3 runs 16 residues. Germline assignment: CDR1 SGHNT and CDR2 YYREEE (reference sequence). Trimming stripped 0 bases from V and 0 bases from J, with 9 bases between. Variable domain in full (rest from reference TRBV5-4 and TRBJ2-2): ETGVTQSPTHLIKTRGQQVTLRCSSQSGHNTVSWYQQALGQGPQFIFQYYREEENGRGNFPPRFSGLQFPNYSSELNVNALELDDSALYLCASSLGEEANTGELFFGEGSRLTVL.